One sample yielded the 25 T cell receptor beta chains listed below, sequenced in a study of identical twins. In TCRdb, the 5' RACE reads were re-called with MiXCR into one record per CDR3 protein. The sample lists some 97,000 distinct CDR3 sequences, about 6% occurring once. Sequencing was done on a sample of memory T cells sorted from blood. The receptors stem from a woman aged 50 to 60 in good health.

This clonotype was counted many times. J is TRBJ2-4 and V is TRBV3-1, with 7 nucleotides matching TRBD2. The V segment lost 4 bases and the J segment 1 base; nucleotides outside the gene matches: 7. The CDR3 contains 16 residues. CDR1 and CDR2 from the germline V gene are LGHDT and YNNKEL (reference sequence). The CDR3: CASSPPGSGAKNIQYF. CDR3 DNA sequence: TGTGCCAGCAGCCCCCCAGGTAGCGGGGCCAAAAACATTCAGTACTTC.

This chain uses TRBV7-3 with TRBJ2-2; no firm D call. Trimming took off 5 bases at V and 3 bases at J, with 4 bases between the two ends. This CDR3 is built from 12 residues. Germline assignment: CDR1 SGHTA and CDR2 FQGTGA. The CDR3 DNA sequence: TGTGCCAGCAGCCCTGACACCGGGGAGCTGTTTTTT. It encodes CASSPDTGELFF.

This clonotype was detected ten times or more. This sequence joins TRBV24-1 and TRBJ2-1, with 7 positions matching TRBD1. The V gene end was trimmed by 3 bases and the J gene end by 7 bases; junction bases not matched to a gene: 2. Germline V gene lookup returns CDR1 KGHDR and CDR2 SFDVKD. The CDR3 is 13 residues long. The CDR3 is CATSDDRVNEQFF. In nucleotides, the CDR3 is TGTGCCACCAGTGATGACAGGGTTAATGAGCAGTTCTTC.

The CDR3 DNA follows: TGCAGCTTAGCGGAACTTAGCACAGATACGCAGTATTTT. Amino acid sequence: CSLAELSTDTQYF. The chain couples TRBV20-1 to TRBJ2-3; maybe TRBD2 (6 bases). CDR1 and CDR2 (germline): DFQATT, SNEGSKA (reference sequence). The CDR3 extends over 13 amino acids.

This chain joins TRBV7-7 and TRBJ2-5, with 12 bases that match TRBD2. V gave up 5 bases and J gave up 1 base; unmatched junction bases: 5. Germline values: CDR1 SSHAT, CDR2 FNYEAQ (reference sequence). CDR3 length equals 16 residues. CDR3 bases: TGTGCCAGCAGCCAACTAGCGGGAGGCCTCCAAGAGACCCAGTACTTC. Amino acids: CASSQLAGGLQETQYF. Together with reference TRBV7-7 and TRBJ2-5, the CDR3 gives the full variable domain: GAGVSQSPRYKVTKRGQDVTLRCDPISSHATLYWYQQALGQGPEFLTYFNYEAQPDKSGLPSDRFSAERPEGSISTLTIQRTEQRDSAMYRCASSQLAGGLQETQYFGPGTRLLVL.

This clonotype was counted ten times or more. V and J are TRBV9 and TRBJ2-1, with D unresolved. V was shortened by 4 bases and J by 0 bases, with 17 bases between the two germline ends. This CDR3 contains 17 residues. Germline loops: CDR1 SGDLS, CDR2 YYNGEE. The CDR3, as DNA: TGTGCCAGCAGCCCCACGACCACGGTTAGCTCCTACAATGAGCAGTTCTTC. This translates into CASSPTTTVSSYNEQFF.

This clonotype was counted only a few times. The chain has TRBV6-6 and TRBJ1-1; D is ambiguous. In germline, CDR1 is MNHNY, CDR2 SVGAGI (reference sequence). Between the trimmed V and J ends, which lost 5 bases and 4 bases, there was a span of 17 bases. The CDR3 is 15 residues long. CDR3 nucleotide sequence: TGTGCCAGCAGTCTGCCGGAAGGGTTGAGCACTGAAGCTTTCTTT. It is translated as CASSLPEGLSTEAFF.

Comment on this clonotype: This clone may be a read error of a much larger clone one base away. The missing conserved phenylalanine or tryptophan at the end of this CDR3 makes a read error likely. The rearrangement joins TRBV10-2 to TRBJ2-5; D is unresolved. Germline assignment: CDR1 WSHSY and CDR2 SAAADI. This CDR3 has 12 amino acids. The V and J ends lost 0 bases and 7 bases respectively, with 6 bases between them. The CDR3 here is CASSESARTQYC. DNA for the CDR3: TGCGCCAGCAGTGAGTCGGCGAGGACCCAGTACTGC.

This clonotype turned up a few times. The chain carries TRBV25-1 and TRBJ2-3; possibly TRBD1 for D (5 bases). This CDR3 has 15 amino acids. Trimming took 6 bases from V and 0 from J, leaving 13 bases between them. Per germline, CDR1 MGHDK and CDR2 SYGVNS. CDR3 nucleotides: TGTGCCAGCAGCAAGGGGTTGTATAGCACAGATACGCAGTATTTT. Translation: CASSKGLYSTDTQYF.

This clonotype has ten or more counts. The J gene is TRBJ1-1, the V gene TRBV5-1; 7 nucleotides line up with TRBD1. Germline V lookup: CDR1 SGHRS, CDR2 YFSETQ. The ends lost 5 bases at V and 0 bases at J; junction bases unmatched: 10. CDR3 size: 16 residues. CDR3 DNA sequence: TGCGCCAGCAGGATCGGACAGGAGATAATGAACACTGAAGCTTTCTTT. Protein sequence: CASRIGQEIMNTEAFF.

This clonotype has a count of ten or more. This chain connects TRBV12-3 or TRBV12-4 to TRBJ2-3, with D possibly being TRBD1 or TRBD2 (5 bases each). The CDR3 has 13 amino acids. With 3 bases removed from V and 6 bases from J, the gap between germline ends came to 10 bases. The CDR3 protein is CASSFGGADTQYF. The CDR3 coding sequence is TGTGCCAGCAGTTTTGGGGGAGCGGATACGCAGTATTTT.

This clonotype was seen a few times. This chain connects TRBV28 to TRBJ2-5; 12 bases fit TRBD2. Germline CDR1 MDHEN, CDR2 SYDVKM. The length of the CDR3 is 14 residues. The ends lost 5 bases at V and 7 bases at J; junction bases unmatched: 5. The CDR3 coding sequence is TGTGCCAGCAGTGCACTAGCGGGAGGTCGGACCCAGTACTTC. Protein: CASSALAGGRTQYF.

The chain couples TRBV7-9 to TRBJ2-1, with D unclear. V lost 4 bases and J lost 9, with 16 bases in between. The CDR3 length is 14 residues. Germline V gene lookup returns CDR1 SEHNR and CDR2 FQNEAQ (reference sequence). The CDR3, as DNA: TGTGCCAGCAGCTATCGTCCTCGGACGGGTGAGCAGTTCTTC. Amino acids: CASSYRPRTGEQFF.

This clonotype was seen ten or more times. The J gene is TRBJ1-1, the V gene TRBV7-8; 8 positions match TRBD1. J was trimmed by 0 bases and V by 6 bases; bases with no gene match: 9. The CDR3 runs 16 residues. Germline CDR1 SGHVS, CDR2 FQNEAQ. The CDR3 region is CASSADRVRVNTEAFF. CDR3 nucleotides: TGTGCCAGCAGTGCGGACAGGGTGAGGGTGAACACTGAAGCTTTCTTT. The variable domain in full, with the rest retrieved from reference TRBV7-8 and TRBJ1-1, is GAGVSQSPRYKVAKRGQDVALRCDPISGHVSLFWYQQALGQGPEFLTYFQNEAQLDKSGLPSDRFFAERPEGSVSTLKIQRTQQEDSAVYLCASSADRVRVNTEAFFGQGTRLTVV.

There are many counts of this clonotype. This chain uses TRBV7-3 with TRBJ2-5; 11 bases agree with TRBD2. The CDR3 has 15 residues. Germline V gives CDR1 SGHTA, CDR2 FQGTGA. Trimming removed 5 bases from V and 4 bases from J; junction bases left unmatched: 6. The CDR3 here is CASSPMGLAVETQYF. The CDR3 bases are TGTGCCAGCAGCCCCATGGGACTAGCGGTAGAGACCCAGTACTTC.

The chain combines TRBV21-1 with TRBJ2-4. TRBV21-1 is a pseudogene locus. CDR3 length: 16 amino acids. CDR3 DNA sequence: TGTGCCAGCAGCAAATCCCCAGCTCTAGCCAAAAACATTCAGTACTTC. Translating gives CASSKSPALAKNIQYF.

This clonotype was observed many times. J is TRBJ2-5 and V is TRBV7-2; possibly TRBD2 for D (5 bases). The V gene's germline CDR1 is SGHTA and CDR2 FQGNSA. V lost 1 base and J 5 bases, leaving 11 bases between the germline ends. The CDR3 totals 14 residues. The CDR3 loop is CASSLELADETQYF. The CDR3 nucleotides are TGTGCCAGCAGCTTAGAGCTAGCCGACGAGACCCAGTACTTC.

Worth noting for this clonotype: This may arise from a read error, as a much more abundant clone is one base away. The chain carries TRBV5-5 and TRBJ2-4, with a weak D call TRBD1 (5 bases). CDR1 is SGHKS, CDR2 YYEKEE, per germline (reference sequence). This CDR3 contains 13 residues. CDR3 coding DNA: TGTTCCAGCGAGCCCGGACACAAAAACATTCAGTACTTC. Protein product: CSSEPGHKNIQYF.

This chain joins TRBV11-3 and TRBJ1-2, with TRBD1 as a possible D gene (5 bases). The CDR3 totals 14 residues. V lost 5 bases and J lost 8, with 18 bases in between. Germline CDR1 reads SGHNT; CDR2 reads YENEEA. In DNA, the CDR3 is TGTGCCAGCAGCAAAACCGGGGCCTCCAGGGGCTACACCTTC. Protein: CASSKTGASRGYTF. The full variable domain, with the rest looked up from reference TRBV11-3 and TRBJ1-2, is EAGVVQSPRYKIIEKKQPVAFWCNPISGHNTLYWYLQNLGQGPELLIRYENEEAVDDSQLPKDRFSAERLKGVDSTLKIQPAELGDSAVYLCASSKTGASRGYTFGSGTRLTVV.

In its sample, this clonotype was seen many times. The rearrangement joins TRBV3-1 to TRBJ2-5; D is unresolved. Trimming stripped 5 bases from V and 7 bases from J, with 11 bases between. Germline V gives CDR1 LGHDT, CDR2 YNNKEL (reference sequence). The CDR3 loop spans 12 amino acids. The CDR3 region is CASSWLEGTQYF. The CDR3 bases are TGTGCCAGCAGCTGGTTGGAAGGGACCCAGTACTTC.

This clonotype has ten or more counts. The J gene is TRBJ1-4, the V gene TRBV2, with D perhaps matching TRBD1 (6 bases). Germline V lookup: CDR1 SNHLY, CDR2 FYNNEI. The CDR3 length is 14 residues. With 6 bases removed from V and 2 bases from J, the gap between germline ends came to 10 bases. CDR3 protein: CASRRTVTNEKLFF. The CDR3 DNA reads as TGTGCCAGCAGAAGGACAGTTACTAATGAAAAACTGTTTTTT.

This clonotype has at least ten counts. The chain is built from TRBV7-8 and TRBJ2-1, with 7 bases identical to TRBD1. The CDR3 consists of 14 residues. Germline V gene data show CDR1 as SGHVS and CDR2 as FQNEAQ. V was clipped by 6 bases and J by 11 bases; unmatched bases: 13. The CDR3 reads CASSITGQSMKQFF. The CDR3 DNA follows: TGTGCCAGCAGTATAACGGGACAGTCAATGAAGCAGTTCTTC. Full variable domain (rest looked up from reference TRBV7-8 and TRBJ2-1): GAGVSQSPRYKVAKRGQDVALRCDPISGHVSLFWYQQALGQGPEFLTYFQNEAQLDKSGLPSDRFFAERPEGSVSTLKIQRTQQEDSAVYLCASSITGQSMKQFFGPGTRLTVL.

This clonotype came up many times. CDR3 nucleotide sequence: TGCGCCAGCAGCTTGGTTCCAGGGGGCCTGGGGATGAACACTGAAGCTTTCTTT. Residues: CASSLVPGGLGMNTEAFF. This rearrangement joins TRBV5-1 to TRBJ1-1; 8 bases match TRBD1. The V segment lost 0 bases and the J segment 0 bases; nucleotides outside the gene matches: 10. CDR3 length: 18 amino acids. The germline V gene encodes CDR1 SGHRS and CDR2 YFSETQ.

The CDR3 sequence is CASSPEGHGGELFF. DNA of the CDR3: TGTGCCAGCAGCCCGGAGGGCCATGGGGGGGAGCTGTTTTTT. V is TRBV7-3 and J is TRBJ2-2; perhaps TRBD2 as D (6 bases). CDR1 is SGHTA, CDR2 FQGTGA, per germline. The CDR3 is 14 residues long. V was clipped by 5 bases and J by 8 bases, with 15 bases between them.

The gene calls are TRBV5-1 and TRBJ2-3; tentative D call: TRBD2 (6 bases). Germline CDR1 is SGHRS and CDR2 is YFSETQ. The CDR3 is 19 amino acids. The V gene lost 5 bases and the J gene lost 0 bases, with 25 bases spanning the gap. The CDR3 loop is CASRFNPGGGGLSTDTQYF. The CDR3 coding sequence is TGCGCCAGCAGATTCAATCCCGGGGGTGGGGGACTCAGCACAGATACGCAGTATTTT.